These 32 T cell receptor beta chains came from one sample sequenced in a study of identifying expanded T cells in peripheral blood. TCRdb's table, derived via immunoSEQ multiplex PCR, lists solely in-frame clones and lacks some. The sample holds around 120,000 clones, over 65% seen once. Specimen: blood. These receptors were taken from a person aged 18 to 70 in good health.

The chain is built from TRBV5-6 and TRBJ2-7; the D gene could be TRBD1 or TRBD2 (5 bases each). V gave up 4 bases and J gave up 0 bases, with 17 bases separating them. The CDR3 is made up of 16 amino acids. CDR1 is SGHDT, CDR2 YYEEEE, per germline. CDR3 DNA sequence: TGTGCCAGCAGCCCAGGGACCGTTTACGCCTCCTACGAGCAGTACTTC. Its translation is CASSPGTVYASYEQYF.

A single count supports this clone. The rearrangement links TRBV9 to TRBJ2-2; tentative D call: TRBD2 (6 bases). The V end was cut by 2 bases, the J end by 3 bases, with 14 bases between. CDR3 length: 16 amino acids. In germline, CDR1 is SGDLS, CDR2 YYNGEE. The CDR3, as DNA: TGTGCCAGCAGCGTCCTGGGGGACTCCTACACCGGGGAGCTGTTTTTT. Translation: CASSVLGDSYTGELFF.

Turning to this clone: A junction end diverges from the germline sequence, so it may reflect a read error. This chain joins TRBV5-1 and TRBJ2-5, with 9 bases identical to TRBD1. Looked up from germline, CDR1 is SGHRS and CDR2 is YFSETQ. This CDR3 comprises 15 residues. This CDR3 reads CASSVEQGAQGTQYF. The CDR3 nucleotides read TGCGCCAGCAGCGTTGAACAGGGGGCCCAAGGGACCCAGTACTTC.

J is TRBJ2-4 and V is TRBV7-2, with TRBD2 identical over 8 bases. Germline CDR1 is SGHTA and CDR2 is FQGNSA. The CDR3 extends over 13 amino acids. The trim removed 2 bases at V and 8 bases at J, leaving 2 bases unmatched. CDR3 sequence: CASSLPRGDIQYF. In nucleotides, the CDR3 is TGTGCCAGCAGCTTACCGCGGGGGGACATTCAGTACTTC. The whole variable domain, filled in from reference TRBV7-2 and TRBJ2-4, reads GAGVSQSPSNKVTEKGKDVELRCDPISGHTALYWYRQSLGQGLEFLIYFQGNSAPDKSGLPSDRFSAERTGGSVSTLTIQRTQQEDSAVYLCASSLPRGDIQYFGAGTRLSVL.

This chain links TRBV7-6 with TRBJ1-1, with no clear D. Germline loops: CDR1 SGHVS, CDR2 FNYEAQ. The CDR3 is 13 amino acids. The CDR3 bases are TGTGTCCGTCTTGGGTGCTTGGGCACTGAAGCTTTCTTT. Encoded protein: CVRLGCLGTEAFF.

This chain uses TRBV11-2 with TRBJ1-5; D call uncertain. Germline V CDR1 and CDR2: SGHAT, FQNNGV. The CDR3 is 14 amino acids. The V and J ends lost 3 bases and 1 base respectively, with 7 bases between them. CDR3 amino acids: CASSFEPSNQPQHF. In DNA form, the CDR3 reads TGTGCCAGCAGCTTCGAACCGAGCAATCAGCCCCAGCATTTT.

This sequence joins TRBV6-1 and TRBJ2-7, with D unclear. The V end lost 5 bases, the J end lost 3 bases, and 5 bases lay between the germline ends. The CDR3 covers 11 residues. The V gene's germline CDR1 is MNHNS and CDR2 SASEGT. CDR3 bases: TGTGCCAGCAGTCCACGCTACGAGCAGTACTTC. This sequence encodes CASSPRYEQYF.

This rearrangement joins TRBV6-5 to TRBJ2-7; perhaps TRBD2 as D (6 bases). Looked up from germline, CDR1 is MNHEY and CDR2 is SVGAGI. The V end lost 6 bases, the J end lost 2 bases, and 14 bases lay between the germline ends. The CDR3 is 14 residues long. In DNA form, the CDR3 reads TGTGCCAGCAGCCCTTTCGGGGGTACCTACGAGCAGTACTTC. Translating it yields CASSPFGGTYEQYF.

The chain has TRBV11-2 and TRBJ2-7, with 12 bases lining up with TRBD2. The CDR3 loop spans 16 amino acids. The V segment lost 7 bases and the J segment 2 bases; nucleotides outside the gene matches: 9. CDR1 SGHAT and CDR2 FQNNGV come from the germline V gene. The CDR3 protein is CASKPGLAGSAYEQYF. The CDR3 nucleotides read TGTGCCAGCAAACCCGGACTAGCGGGGTCCGCCTACGAGCAGTACTTC.

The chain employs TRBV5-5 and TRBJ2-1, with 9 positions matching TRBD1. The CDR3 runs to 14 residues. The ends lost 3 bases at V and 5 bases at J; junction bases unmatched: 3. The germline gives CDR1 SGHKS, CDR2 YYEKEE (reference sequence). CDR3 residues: CASSSRTGDNEQFF. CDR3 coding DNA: TGTGCCAGCAGCTCCCGGACAGGGGACAATGAGCAGTTCTTC.

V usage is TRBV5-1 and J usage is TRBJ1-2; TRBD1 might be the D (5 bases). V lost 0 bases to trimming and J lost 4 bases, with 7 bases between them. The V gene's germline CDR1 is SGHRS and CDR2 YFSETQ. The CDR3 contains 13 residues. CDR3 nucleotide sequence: TGCGCCAGCAGCTTGGGACAGTCCTATGGCTACACCTTC. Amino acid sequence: CASSLGQSYGYTF.

The CDR3 region has the DNA TGTGCCAGCAGGCGAGCCGGGAGCACAGATACGCAGTATTTT. This sequence encodes CASRRAGSTDTQYF. This chain links TRBV6-5 with TRBJ2-3; no definite D call. Trimming removed 6 bases from V and 0 bases from J, with 10 bases in between. This CDR3 is built from 14 residues. Germline V CDR1 and CDR2: MNHEY, SVGAGI.

In DNA, the CDR3 is TGTGCCAGCAGCAAACGGGGAGCGGTTAACCTCTCCTACGAGCAGTACTTC. Its protein product is CASSKRGAVNLSYEQYF. The V gene is TRBV21-1, the J gene TRBJ2-7; TRBD2, the table's D call, was not compared with the DNA. TRBV21-1 is annotated as a pseudogene. This CDR3 is 17 amino acids long.

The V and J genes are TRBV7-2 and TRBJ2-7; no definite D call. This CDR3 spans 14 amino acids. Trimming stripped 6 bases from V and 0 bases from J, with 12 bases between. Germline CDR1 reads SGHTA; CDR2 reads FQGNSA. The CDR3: CASRADTNSYEQYF. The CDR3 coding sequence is TGTGCCAGCAGGGCTGACACGAACTCCTACGAGCAGTACTTC.

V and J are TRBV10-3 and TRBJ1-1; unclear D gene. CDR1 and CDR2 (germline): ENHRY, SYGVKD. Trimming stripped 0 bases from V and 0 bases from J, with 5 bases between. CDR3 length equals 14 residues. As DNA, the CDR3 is TGTGCCATCAGTGAGTCGAAGGTGAACACTGAAGCTTTCTTT. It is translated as CAISESKVNTEAFF.

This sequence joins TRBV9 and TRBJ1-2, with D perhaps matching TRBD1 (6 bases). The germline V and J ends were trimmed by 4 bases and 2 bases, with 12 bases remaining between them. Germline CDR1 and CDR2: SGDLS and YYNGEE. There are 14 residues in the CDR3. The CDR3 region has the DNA TGTGCCAGCAGCCTTATACAGGGCAACTATGGCTACACCTTC. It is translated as CASSLIQGNYGYTF.

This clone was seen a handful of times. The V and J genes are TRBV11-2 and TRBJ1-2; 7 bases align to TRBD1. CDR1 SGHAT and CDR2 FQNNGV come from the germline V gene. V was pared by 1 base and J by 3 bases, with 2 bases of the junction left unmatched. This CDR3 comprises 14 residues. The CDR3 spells CASSLGDRHYGYTF. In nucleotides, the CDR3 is TGTGCCAGCAGCTTAGGGGACAGACACTATGGCTACACCTTC.

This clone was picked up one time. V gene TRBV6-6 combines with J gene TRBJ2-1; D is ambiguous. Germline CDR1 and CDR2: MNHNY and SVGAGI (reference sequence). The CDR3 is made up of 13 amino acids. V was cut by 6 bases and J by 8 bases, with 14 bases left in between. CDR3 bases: TGTGCCAGCAGCCCCATTGGGTCTGATGAGCAGTTCTTC. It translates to CASSPIGSDEQFF.

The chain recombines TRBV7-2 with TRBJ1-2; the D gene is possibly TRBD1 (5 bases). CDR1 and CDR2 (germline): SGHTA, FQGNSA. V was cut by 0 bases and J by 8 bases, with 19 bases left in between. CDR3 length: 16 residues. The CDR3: CASSLAQNTGATGYTF. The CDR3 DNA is TGTGCCAGCAGCTTAGCGCAAAATACCGGGGCCACGGGCTACACCTTC.

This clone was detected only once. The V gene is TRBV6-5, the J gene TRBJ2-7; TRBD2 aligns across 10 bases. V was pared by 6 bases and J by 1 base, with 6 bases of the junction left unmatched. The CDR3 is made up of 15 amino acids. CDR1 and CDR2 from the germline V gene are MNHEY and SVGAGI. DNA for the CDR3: TGTGCCAGCAGATCCTATAGCGGGGGGTCCTACGAGCAGTACTTC. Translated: CASRSYSGGSYEQYF.

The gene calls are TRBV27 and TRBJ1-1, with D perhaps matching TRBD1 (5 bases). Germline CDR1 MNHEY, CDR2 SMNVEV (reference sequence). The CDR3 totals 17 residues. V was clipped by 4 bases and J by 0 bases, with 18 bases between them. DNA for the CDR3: TGTGCCAGCAGTTGGGCAGGGCGAGGTCTTTTGAACACTGAAGCTTTCTTT. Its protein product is CASSWAGRGLLNTEAFF.

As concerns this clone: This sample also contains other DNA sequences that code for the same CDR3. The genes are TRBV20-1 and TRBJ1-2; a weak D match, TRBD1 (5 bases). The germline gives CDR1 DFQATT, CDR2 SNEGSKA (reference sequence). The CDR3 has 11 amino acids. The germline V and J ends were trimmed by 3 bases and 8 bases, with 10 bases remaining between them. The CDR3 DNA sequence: TGCAGTGCTAGGGGGCCGGGAGGCTACACCTTC. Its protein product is CSARGPGGYTF.

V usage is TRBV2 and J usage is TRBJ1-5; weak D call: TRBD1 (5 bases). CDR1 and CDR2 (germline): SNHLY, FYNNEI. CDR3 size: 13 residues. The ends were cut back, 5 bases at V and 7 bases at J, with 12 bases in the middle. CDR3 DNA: TGTGCCAGCAGTTCCGGGACTCGGCAGCCCCAGCATTTT. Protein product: CASSSGTRQPQHF.

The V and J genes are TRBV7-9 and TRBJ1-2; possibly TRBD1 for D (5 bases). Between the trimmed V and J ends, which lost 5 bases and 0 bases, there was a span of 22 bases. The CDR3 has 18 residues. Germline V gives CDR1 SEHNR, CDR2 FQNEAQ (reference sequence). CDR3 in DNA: TGTGCCAGCAGCGCCCAGGTGGATGGGAGAGGGGCTAACTATGGCTACACCTTC. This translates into CASSAQVDGRGANYGYTF.

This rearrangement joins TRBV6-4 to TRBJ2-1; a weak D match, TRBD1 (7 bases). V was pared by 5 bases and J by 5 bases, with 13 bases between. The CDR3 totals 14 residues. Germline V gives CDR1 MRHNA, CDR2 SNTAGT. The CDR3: CASSPRRGDNEQFF. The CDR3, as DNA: TGTGCCAGCAGTCCGCGCAGGGGGGACAATGAGCAGTTCTTC.

The CDR3 bases are TGTGCCAGCAGCCAAGGACAGGGACCACACCTCGGCTACACCTTC. Translated, it gives CASSQGQGPHLGYTF. V usage is TRBV5-5 and J usage is TRBJ1-2, with 8 bases lining up with TRBD1. This CDR3 is built from 15 residues. The germline V gene encodes CDR1 SGHKS and CDR2 YYEKEE (reference sequence). V lost 4 bases to trimming and J lost 8 bases; unmatched junction nucleotides: 13.

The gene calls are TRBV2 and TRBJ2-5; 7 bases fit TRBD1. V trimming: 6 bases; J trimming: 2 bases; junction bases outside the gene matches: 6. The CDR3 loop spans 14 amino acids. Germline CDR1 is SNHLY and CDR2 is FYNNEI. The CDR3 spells CASSQDRRQETQYF. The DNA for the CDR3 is TGTGCCAGCAGCCAGGACAGGAGGCAAGAGACCCAGTACTTC.

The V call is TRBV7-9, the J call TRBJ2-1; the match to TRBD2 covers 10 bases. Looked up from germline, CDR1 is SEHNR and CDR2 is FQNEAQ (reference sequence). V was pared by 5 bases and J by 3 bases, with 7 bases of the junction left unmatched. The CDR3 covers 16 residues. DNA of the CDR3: TGTGCCAGCAGCCACTGGACTAGCGGAAACTACAATGAGCAGTTCTTC. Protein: CASSHWTSGNYNEQFF. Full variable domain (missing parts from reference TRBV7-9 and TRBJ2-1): DTGVSQNPRHKITKRGQNVTFRCDPISEHNRLYWYRQTLGQGPEFLTYFQNEAQLEKSRLLSDRFSAERPKGSFSTLEIQRTEQGDSAMYLCASSHWTSGNYNEQFFGPGTRLTVL.

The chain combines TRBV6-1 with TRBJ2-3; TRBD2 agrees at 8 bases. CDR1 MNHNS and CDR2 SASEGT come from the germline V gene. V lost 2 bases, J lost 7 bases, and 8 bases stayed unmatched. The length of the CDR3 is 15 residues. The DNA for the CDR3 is TGTGCCAGCAGTGAACGTAGCGGGGATTATCATACGCAGTATTTT. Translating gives CASSERSGDYHTQYF.

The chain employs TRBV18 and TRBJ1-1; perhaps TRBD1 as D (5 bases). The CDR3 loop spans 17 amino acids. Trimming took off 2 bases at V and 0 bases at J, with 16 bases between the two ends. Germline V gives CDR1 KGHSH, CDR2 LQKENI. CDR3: CASSPVGAELMNTEAFF. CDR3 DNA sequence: TGTGCCAGCTCACCAGTAGGGGCGGAGCTCATGAACACTGAAGCTTTCTTT. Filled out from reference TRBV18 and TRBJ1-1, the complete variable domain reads NAGVMQNPRHLVRRRGQEARLRCSPMKGHSHVYWYRQLPEEGLKFMVYLQKENIIDESGMPKERFSAEFPKEGPSILRIQQVVRGDSAAYFCASSPVGAELMNTEAFFGQGTRLTVV.

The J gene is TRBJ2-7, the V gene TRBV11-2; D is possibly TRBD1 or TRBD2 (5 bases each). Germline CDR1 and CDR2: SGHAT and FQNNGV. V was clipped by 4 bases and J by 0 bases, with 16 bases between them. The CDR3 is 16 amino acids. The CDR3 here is CASSSIRDQSSYEQYF. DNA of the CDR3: TGTGCCAGCAGCTCAATTCGGGACCAGAGCTCCTACGAGCAGTACTTC.

CDR3 in amino acids: CASSRIVGRKYEQYF. CDR3 DNA: TGTGCCAGCAGTCGGATCGTCGGCCGCAAATACGAGCAGTACTTC. The chain has TRBV27 and TRBJ2-7; D unresolved. The CDR3 has 15 residues. Germline V gene lookup returns CDR1 MNHEY and CDR2 SMNVEV (reference sequence). The V gene lost 5 bases and the J gene lost 4 bases, with 18 bases spanning the gap.